This TCR beta chain was captured by sequencing in a study of blood T cell repertoires in COVID-19. About the study: Spain, Italy and the United States supplied samples that represented acute and convalescent COVID-19. Sample material is recorded as cDNA or gDNA derived from T cells, B-cell-depleted T cells, or PBMCs.

Assay used: immunoSEQ multiplex PCR; TCRdb lists only in-frame clones, some missing. The table records some 240,000 clones, more than 75% of them present only once. This clone has a handful of counts. Those enrolled in Seattle joined during active infection and were followed longitudinally afterward. The V gene lost 3 bases and the J gene lost 7 bases, with 4 bases spanning the gap. There are 12 residues in the CDR3. The V and J genes are TRBV12-3 or TRBV12-4 and TRBJ1-6; D ambiguous. The receptor's source is a woman between 65 and 79 years old with COVID-19, enrolled during active disease. Input material: peripheral blood. The CDR3 region has the DNA TGTGCCAGCAGTTTCGAGAATTCACCCCTCCACTTT. Amino acids: CASSFENSPLHF.